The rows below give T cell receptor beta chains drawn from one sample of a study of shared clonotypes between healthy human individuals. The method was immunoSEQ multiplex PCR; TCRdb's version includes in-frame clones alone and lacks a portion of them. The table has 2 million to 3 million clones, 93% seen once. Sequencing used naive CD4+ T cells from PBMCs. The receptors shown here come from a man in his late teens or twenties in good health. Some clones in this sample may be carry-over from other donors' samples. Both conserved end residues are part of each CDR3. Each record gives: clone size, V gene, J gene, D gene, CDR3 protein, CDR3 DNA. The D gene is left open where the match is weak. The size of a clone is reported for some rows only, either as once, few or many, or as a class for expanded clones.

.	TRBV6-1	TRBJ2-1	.	CASSEGSRAWYNEQFF	TGTGCCAGCAGTGAAGGGAGCCGGGCGTGGTACAATGAGCAGTTCTTC
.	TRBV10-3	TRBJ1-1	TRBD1	CAITSTGLPEAFF	TGTGCCATCACCTCGACAGGGCTCCCTGAAGCTTTCTTT
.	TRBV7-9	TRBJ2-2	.	CASSRDAAASGELFF	TGTGCCAGCAGCAGGGATGCGGCTGCAAGCGGGGAGCTGTTTTTT
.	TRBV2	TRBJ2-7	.	CASSESTGYEQYF	TGTGCCAGCAGTGAATCTACAGGTTACGAGCAGTACTTC
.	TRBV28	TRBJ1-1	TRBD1	CASTRGTGGVDTEAFF	TGTGCCAGCACCCGAGGGACAGGGGGTGTCGACACTGAAGCTTTCTTT
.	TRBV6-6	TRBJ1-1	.	CASSYSPGNTEAFF	TGTGCCAGCAGTTACTCCCCTGGGAACACTGAAGCTTTCTTT
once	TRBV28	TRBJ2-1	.	CASSLGRNEQFF	TGTGCCAGCAGTTTGGGTCGGAATGAGCAGTTCTTC
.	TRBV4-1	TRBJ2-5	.	CASSQVGAGAQETQYF	TGCGCCAGCAGCCAAGTGGGGGCAGGGGCCCAAGAGACCCAGTACTTC
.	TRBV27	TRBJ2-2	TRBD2	CASSSRLAVTGELFF	TGTGCCAGCAGTTCCCGACTAGCAGTCACCGGGGAGCTGTTTTTT
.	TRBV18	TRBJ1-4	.	CASSPPGLRNEKLFF	TGTGCCAGCTCACCGCCGGGACTACGGAATGAAAAACTGTTTTTT
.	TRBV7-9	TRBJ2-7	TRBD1	CASSPRQGPYEQYF	TGTGCCAGCAGCCCCCGACAGGGACCCTACGAGCAGTACTTC
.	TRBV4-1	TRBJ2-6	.	CASSPMGSGANVLTF	TGCGCCAGCAGCCCCATGGGGTCTGGGGCCAACGTCCTGACTTTC
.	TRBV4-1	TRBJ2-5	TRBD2	CASSRGSGNYQETQYF	TGCGCCAGCAGCCGAGGTAGCGGGAACTATCAAGAGACCCAGTACTTC
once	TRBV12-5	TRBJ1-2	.	CASGSSTVRYGYTF	TGTGCTAGTGGTTCCTCCACGGTGCGCTATGGCTACACCTTC
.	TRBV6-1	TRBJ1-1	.	CASSEGAEAFF	TGTGCCAGCAGTGAAGGGGCTGAAGCTTTCTTT
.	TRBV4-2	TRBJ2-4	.	CASSQAPVGGKNIQYF	TGTGCCAGCAGCCAAGCCCCAGTGGGTGGCAAAAACATTCAGTACTTC
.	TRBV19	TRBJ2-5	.	CASRLQETQYF	TGTGCCAGTAGGCTACAAGAGACCCAGTACTTC
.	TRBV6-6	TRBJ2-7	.	CASSHPLTREQYF	TGTGCCAGCAGCCACCCATTGACGAGGGAGCAGTACTTC
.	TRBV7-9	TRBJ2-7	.	CASSLDLSRGEQYF	TGTGCCAGCAGCCTGGACTTATCAAGGGGCGAGCAGTACTTC
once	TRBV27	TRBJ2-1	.	CASREQNEQFF	TGTGCCAGCAGAGAGCAGAATGAGCAGTTCTTC
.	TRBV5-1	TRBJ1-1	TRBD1	CASSSAGGVTEAFF	TGCGCCAGCAGCTCCGCAGGGGGGGTCACTGAAGCTTTCTTT
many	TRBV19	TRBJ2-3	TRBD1	CASSLRDRFTDTQYF	TGTGCCAGTAGCCTCCGGGACAGATTCACAGATACGCAGTATTTT
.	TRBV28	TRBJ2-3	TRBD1	CASGRSQGFLTDTQYF	TGTGCCAGCGGCCGATCACAGGGGTTCCTCACAGATACGCAGTATTTT
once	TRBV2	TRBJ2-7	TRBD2	CASSAGLAGEQYF	TGTGCCAGCAGTGCGGGACTAGCTGGCGAGCAGTACTTC
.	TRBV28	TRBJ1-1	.	CASSQVGVAFF	TGTGCCAGCAGTCAAGTAGGGGTAGCTTTCTTT
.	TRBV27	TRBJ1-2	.	CASSLSYAPTYGYTF	TGTGCCAGCAGTTTATCCTACGCCCCTACCTATGGCTACACCTTC
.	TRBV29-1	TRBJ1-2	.	CSVVGANGYTF	TGCAGCGTTGTCGGGGCGAATGGCTACACCTTC
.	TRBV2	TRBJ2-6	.	CASTGQPSSGANVLTF	TGTGCCAGCACGGGACAACCTAGCTCTGGGGCCAACGTCCTGACTTTC
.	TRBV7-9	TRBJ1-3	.	CASRLGGRTGNTIYF	TGTGCCAGCAGGCTGGGTGGGAGGACTGGAAACACCATATATTTT
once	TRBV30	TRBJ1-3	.	CAWSSGSGDPGNTIYF	TGTGCCTGGAGTTCTGGTTCAGGGGATCCTGGAAACACCATATATTTT
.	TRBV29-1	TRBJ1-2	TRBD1	CSVVPRTGGNYGYTF	TGCAGCGTTGTCCCCCGGACAGGGGGCAACTATGGCTACACCTTC
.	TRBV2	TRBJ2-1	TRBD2	CASSEIPKREVPRVQFF	TGTGCCAGCAGCGAAATACCGAAGCGGGAGGTCCCTAGAGTGCAGTTCTTC
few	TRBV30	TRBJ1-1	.	CAWSREGNTEAFF	TGTGCCTGGAGTAGGGAAGGGAACACTGAAGCTTTCTTT
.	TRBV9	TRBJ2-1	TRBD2	CASSVRVGGYNEQFF	TGTGCCAGCAGCGTAAGAGTGGGAGGGTACAATGAGCAGTTCTTC
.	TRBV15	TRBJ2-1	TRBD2	CATSRARVGSGSSHEQFF	TGTGCCACCAGCAGAGCCCGGGTTGGGAGCGGGAGTTCTCATGAGCAGTTCTTC